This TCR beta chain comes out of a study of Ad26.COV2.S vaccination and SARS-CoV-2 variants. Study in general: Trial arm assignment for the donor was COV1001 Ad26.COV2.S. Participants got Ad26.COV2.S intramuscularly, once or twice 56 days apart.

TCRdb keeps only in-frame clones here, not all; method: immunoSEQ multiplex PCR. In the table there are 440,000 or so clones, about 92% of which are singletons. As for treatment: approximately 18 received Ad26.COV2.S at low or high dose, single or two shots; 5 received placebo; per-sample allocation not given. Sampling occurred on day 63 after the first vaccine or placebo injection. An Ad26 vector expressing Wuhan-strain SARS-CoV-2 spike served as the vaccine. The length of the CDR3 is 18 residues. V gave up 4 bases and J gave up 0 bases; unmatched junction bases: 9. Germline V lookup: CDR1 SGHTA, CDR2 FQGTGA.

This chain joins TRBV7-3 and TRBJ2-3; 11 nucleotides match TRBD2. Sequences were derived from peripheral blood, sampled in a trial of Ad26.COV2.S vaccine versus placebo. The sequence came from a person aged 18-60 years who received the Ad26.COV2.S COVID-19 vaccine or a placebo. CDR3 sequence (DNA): TGTGCCAGCAGCTCCGGGACTAGCGGTCCCCTGAGCACAGATACGCAGTATTTT. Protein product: CASSSGTSGPLSTDTQYF.